Each of the 3 T cell receptor beta chains below was sequenced from the same sample in a study of T cell responses to AZD1222 COVID-19 vaccine. The method was immunoSEQ multiplex PCR; TCRdb's version includes in-frame clones alone and lacks a portion of them. Of under 130,000 clones listed, 90% to 95% were seen once; the top ten hold roughly 44%. The sample was peripheral blood, taken on day 0 of AZD1222 vaccination. The receptors shown here come from an adult in good health.

CDR3 protein: CASSFDGQASEAFF. The DNA of the CDR3 is TGTGCCAGCAGCTTCGACGGACAGGCCTCTGAAGCTTTCTTT. The V gene is TRBV5-5, the J gene TRBJ1-1; 7 positions match TRBD1. From germline, CDR1 is SGHKS and CDR2 YYEKEE (reference sequence). V lost 2 bases and J lost 6; bases outside the gene matches: 7. The CDR3 runs 14 residues.

CDR3 sequence (DNA): TGTGCCAGCAGCTTAGGTTTACAGGGCGCATGGGATGGCTACACCTTC. Translated, it gives CASSLGLQGAWDGYTF. The V gene is TRBV7-8, the J gene TRBJ1-2; D might be TRBD1 (6 bases). Per germline, CDR1 SGHVS and CDR2 FQNEAQ. CDR3 length: 16 amino acids. The germline V and J ends were trimmed by 1 base and 6 bases, with 18 bases remaining between them.

The rearrangement joins TRBV2 to TRBJ2-4, with unresolved D. Trimming left V 5 bases short and J 0 bases short, with 8 bases between. CDR1 and CDR2 from the germline V gene are SNHLY and FYNNEI. The CDR3 has 14 residues. The CDR3 sequence is CASSSNIAKNIQYF. In DNA form, the CDR3 reads TGTGCCAGCAGTTCCAATATAGCCAAAAACATTCAGTACTTC. The full variable domain, rest sourced from reference TRBV2 and TRBJ2-4, is EPEVTQTPSHQVTQMGQEVILRCVPISNHLYFYWYRQILGQKVEFLVSFYNNEISEKSEIFDDQFSVERPDGSNFTLKIRSTKLEDSAMYFCASSSNIAKNIQYFGAGTRLSVL.